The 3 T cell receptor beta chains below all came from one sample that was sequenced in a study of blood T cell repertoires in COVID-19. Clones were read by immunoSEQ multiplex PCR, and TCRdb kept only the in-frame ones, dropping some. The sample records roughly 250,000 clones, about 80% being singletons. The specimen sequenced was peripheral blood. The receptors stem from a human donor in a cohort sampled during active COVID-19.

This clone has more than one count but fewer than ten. The CDR3 loop reads CASSLGERVSPLHF. The CDR3 region has the DNA TGTGCCAGCAGCTTAGGCGAGAGGGTTTCACCCCTCCACTTT. The V and J genes are TRBV7-6 and TRBJ1-6; no definite D call. CDR1 SGHVS and CDR2 FNYEAQ come from the germline V gene. V lost 1 base to trimming and J lost 9 bases, with 10 bases between them. There are 14 residues in the CDR3. The complete variable domain, with remaining parts taken from reference TRBV7-6 and TRBJ1-6, reads GAGVSQSPRYKVTKRGQDVALRCDPISGHVSLYWYRQALGQGPEFLTYFNYEAQQDKSGLPNDRFSAERPEGSISTLTIQRTEQRDSAMYRCASSLGERVSPLHFGNGTRLTVT.

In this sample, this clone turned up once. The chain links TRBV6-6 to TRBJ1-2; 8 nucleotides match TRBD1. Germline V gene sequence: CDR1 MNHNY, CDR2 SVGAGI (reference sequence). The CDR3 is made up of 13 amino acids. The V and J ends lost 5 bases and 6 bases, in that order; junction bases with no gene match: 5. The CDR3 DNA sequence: TGTGCCAGCAGTCAACAGGGGGTGAATGGCTACACCTTC. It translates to CASSQQGVNGYTF.

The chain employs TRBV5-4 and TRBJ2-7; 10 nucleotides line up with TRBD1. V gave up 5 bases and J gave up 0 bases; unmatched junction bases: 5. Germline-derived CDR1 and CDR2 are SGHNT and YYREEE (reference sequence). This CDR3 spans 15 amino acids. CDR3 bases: TGTGCCAGCAGTATGGGACAGGGGTTCTCCTACGAGCAGTACTTC. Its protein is CASSMGQGFSYEQYF.